Below, 16 T cell receptor beta chains from the same sample are listed, as sequenced in a study of blood T cell repertoires in COVID-19. Profiling relied on immunoSEQ multiplex PCR, and the TCRdb table lists in-frame clones only, not all of them. The data contain about 120,000 clones, about 78% of them singletons. Material for sequencing was peripheral blood. Source of these receptors: a man aged 65-85 years with acute or convalescent COVID-19.

CDR3 region: CASSPDRGSEAFF. In nucleotides, the CDR3 is TGTGCCAGCAGCCCCGACAGGGGTTCTGAAGCTTTCTTT. The chain recombines TRBV12-3 or TRBV12-4 with TRBJ1-1; the match to TRBD1 covers 8 bases. The CDR3 extends over 13 amino acids. The trim removed 6 bases at V and 6 bases at J, leaving 6 bases unmatched.

The chain combines TRBV21-1 with TRBJ1-6. TRBV21-1 is a pseudogene locus. CDR3 length equals 15 residues. CDR3 region: CASSDHRGENSPLHF. CDR3 sequence (DNA): TGTGCCAGCAGCGACCATCGGGGGGAGAATTCACCCCTCCACTTT.

V and J are TRBV6-6 and TRBJ1-5, with D perhaps TRBD1 (6 bases). Germline V gene sequence: CDR1 MNHNY, CDR2 SVGAGI (reference sequence). The CDR3 consists of 14 residues. Trimming pared 6 bases from V and 1 base from J, leaving 10 bases between. Written as DNA, the CDR3 is TGTGCCAGCAGCCACAGGGAGAGCAATCAGCCCCAGCATTTT. Amino acids: CASSHRESNQPQHF.

This clone appeared once. This chain uses TRBV28 with TRBJ1-4; 10 positions agree with TRBD1. The CDR3 length is 15 residues. Per the germline V gene, CDR1 is MDHEN and CDR2 is SYDVKM. The trim removed 6 bases at V and 7 bases at J, leaving 8 bases unmatched. CDR3 DNA sequence: TGTGCCAGCAGCCCACCGACAGGGGGCTTTGAAAAACTGTTTTTT. It encodes CASSPPTGGFEKLFF.

This clone was picked up one time. DNA for the CDR3: TGTGCCAGCAGCTTGCGGGCGGGGGTGGATGAGCAGTTCTTC. Protein product: CASSLRAGVDEQFF. The chain joins TRBV5-4 to TRBJ2-1; TRBD2 agrees at 7 bases. Germline lookup yields CDR1 SGHNT and CDR2 YYREEE (reference sequence). Losses at the gene ends were 1 base for V and 8 bases for J; bases not matched to a gene: 6. The CDR3 spans 14 residues.

This clone was seen a few times. The CDR3 is CASSPPGQGVSEQFF. The CDR3 nucleotides are TGTGCCAGCAGTCCCCCGGGACAGGGGGTGAGTGAGCAGTTCTTC. The chain carries TRBV6-6 and TRBJ2-1; TRBD1 matches 11 bases. J was trimmed by 9 bases and V by 5 bases; bases with no gene match: 9. CDR1 and CDR2 (germline): MNHNY, SVGAGI (reference sequence). The CDR3 length is 15 residues.

CDR3 region: CASSPWAGGPDTQYF. The CDR3 DNA reads as TGTGCCAGCTCACCCTGGGCGGGGGGTCCGGATACGCAGTATTTT. The genes are TRBV18 and TRBJ2-3; 8 nucleotides match TRBD2. J was trimmed by 6 bases and V by 3 bases; bases with no gene match: 8. The V gene's germline CDR1 is KGHSH and CDR2 LQKENI. This CDR3 contains 15 residues.

V is TRBV5-1 and J is TRBJ1-2, with D possibly matching TRBD1 (5 bases). The CDR3 length is 12 residues. Germline CDR1 SGHRS, CDR2 YFSETQ. V lost 3 bases, J lost 5 bases, and 8 bases lay in between. The DNA for the CDR3 is TGCGCCAGCAGCTCGACAGAATATGGCTACACCTTC. Translating gives CASSSTEYGYTF.

The J gene is TRBJ1-4, the V gene TRBV9, with TRBD1 matching 8 bases. Germline V gene data show CDR1 as SGDLS and CDR2 as YYNGEE. The CDR3 has 15 residues. V lost 3 bases and J lost 4; bases outside the gene matches: 5. In DNA, the CDR3 is TGTGCCAGCAGCGCCCAGGGGGCGGGTAATGAAAAACTGTTTTTT. Its translation is CASSAQGAGNEKLFF.

This chain uses TRBV6-1 with TRBJ1-5; perhaps TRBD1 as D (5 bases). The V and J ends lost 1 base and 9 bases respectively, with 10 bases between them. CDR1 is MNHNS and CDR2 is SASEGT in the germline V gene. CDR3 length equals 13 residues. This chain's CDR3 is CASSEEGNTPQHF. The CDR3 DNA sequence: TGTGCCAGCAGTGAAGAGGGGAACACGCCCCAGCATTTT.

The V call is TRBV5-1, the J call TRBJ1-1, with D unclear. CDR1 SGHRS and CDR2 YFSETQ come from the germline V gene. The length of the CDR3 is 14 residues. Trimming removed 7 bases from V and 3 bases from J, with 16 bases in between. DNA of the CDR3: TGCGCCAGCTCCGAGGGCTCGTGGGACACTGAAGCTTTCTTT. Its translation is CASSEGSWDTEAFF.

The chain carries TRBV6-2 or TRBV6-3 and TRBJ1-5, with D hard to call. This CDR3 is built from 14 residues. Germline CDR1 MNHEY, CDR2 SVGEGT. V lost 6 bases and J 6 bases, leaving 15 bases between the germline ends. CDR3 sequence (DNA): TGTGCCAGCAGCCTCACGCGGGTGGGTCAGCCCCAGCATTTT. Its translation is CASSLTRVGQPQHF.

This clone came up a few times. Different DNA sequences within this sample yield the same CDR3. J is TRBJ2-2 and V is TRBV7-9; D may be TRBD1 (6 bases). Per the germline V gene, CDR1 is SEHNR and CDR2 is FQNEAQ (reference sequence). The CDR3 runs 17 residues. Deletions cut 4 bases from V and 0 bases from J, with 15 bases between. The CDR3 DNA sequence: TGTGCCAGCAGCTCAGGGGCGGGCTACGCGAACACCGGGGAGCTGTTTTTT. It codes for CASSSGAGYANTGELFF.

This clone was detected once. The gene calls are TRBV4-3 and TRBJ1-6; the D gene is possibly TRBD1 (5 bases). Trimming left V 1 base short and J 0 bases short, with 13 bases between. This CDR3 comprises 18 residues. The germline V gene has CDR1 LGHNA and CDR2 YSLEER. This CDR3 is CASSQATGSGSYNSPLHF. CDR3 sequence (DNA): TGCGCCAGCAGCCAAGCCACAGGTTCGGGCTCCTATAATTCACCCCTCCACTTT.

V is TRBV19 and J is TRBJ1-2, with D possibly TRBD1 on 6 matching bases. The CDR3 spans 14 residues. Trimming shortened V by 3 bases and J by 5 bases, and 13 bases separated the two germline ends. Germline CDR1 and CDR2: LNHDA and SQIVND (reference sequence). CDR3 bases: TGTGCCAGTAGTATTACTACAGGGCATTATGGCTACACCTTC. Amino acid sequence: CASSITTGHYGYTF.

V gene TRBV7-2 combines with J gene TRBJ1-2; D call uncertain. The CDR3 consists of 14 residues. CDR1 is SGHTA and CDR2 is FQGNSA in the germline V gene. V lost 3 bases and J 1 base, leaving 9 bases between the germline ends. CDR3 DNA sequence: TGTGCCAGCAGCTTCTCCAGGCTTAACTATGGCTACACCTTC. Translation gives CASSFSRLNYGYTF.